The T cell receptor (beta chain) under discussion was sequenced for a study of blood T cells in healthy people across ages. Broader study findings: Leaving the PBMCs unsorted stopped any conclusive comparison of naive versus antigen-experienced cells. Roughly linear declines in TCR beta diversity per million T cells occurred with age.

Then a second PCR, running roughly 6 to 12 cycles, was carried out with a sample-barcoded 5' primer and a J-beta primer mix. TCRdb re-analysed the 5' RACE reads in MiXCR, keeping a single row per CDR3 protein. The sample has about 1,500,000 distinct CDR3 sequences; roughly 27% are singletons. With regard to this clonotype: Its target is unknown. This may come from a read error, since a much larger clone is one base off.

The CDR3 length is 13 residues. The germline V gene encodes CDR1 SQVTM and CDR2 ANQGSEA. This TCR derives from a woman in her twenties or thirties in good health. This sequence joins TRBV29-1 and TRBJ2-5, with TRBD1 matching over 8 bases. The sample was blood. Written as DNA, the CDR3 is TGCAACGTCCCGGGACAGGACCAAGAGACCCAGTACTTC. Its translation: CNVPGQDQETQYF.